This TCR beta chain emerged from a study of vaccination effects on CD4 cells after COVID-19. Germline CDR1 reads SGHKS; CDR2 reads YYEKEE (reference sequence). V lost 2 bases to trimming and J lost 5 bases, with 10 bases between them. The CDR3 consists of 13 residues. Cells that had been cultured for roughly ten days were the source of isolated CD4+ T cells. Participants completed two doses of the BNT162b2 or mRNA-1273 vaccine. Sequenced by immunoSEQ multiplex PCR; TCRdb stores in-frame clones only, minus some. The sample records approximately 66,000 clones, under 80% being singletons. This clone was counted once. The antigen remains unidentified.

The receptor comes from a human donor who received a COVID-19 vaccine. The specimen was CD4+ T cells from PBMCs cultured without peptide, collected after COVID-19 vaccination. The chain combines TRBV5-5 with TRBJ2-5; D is unresolved. CDR3 loop: CASSFLSEETQYF. CDR3 DNA sequence: TGTGCCAGCAGCTTTTTGAGTGAGGAGACCCAGTACTTC.